These 18 T cell receptor beta chains share one sample of origin, sequenced in a study of T cell changes during pregnancy in multiple sclerosis. The protocol was immunoSEQ multiplex PCR, while the TCRdb copy is restricted to in-frame clones and leaves out a portion. This sample has approximately 93,000 clones, with approximately 90% found just once. The source material was peripheral blood, sampled before pregnancy. The source is a female donor with multiple sclerosis, enrolled in a pregnancy study.

J is TRBJ1-5 and V is TRBV7-8, with 9 bases lining up with TRBD1. The CDR3 is 17 residues long. V trimming: 2 bases; J trimming: 0 bases; junction bases outside the gene matches: 5. From germline, CDR1 is SGHVS and CDR2 FQNEAQ. The CDR3 reads CASSLLRDRVSNQPQHF. The CDR3 bases are TGTGCCAGCAGCTTATTGCGGGACAGGGTTAGCAATCAGCCCCAGCATTTT.

The chain carries TRBV9 and TRBJ2-7, with 10 bases identical to TRBD2. Trimming removed 0 bases from V and 3 bases from J; junction bases left unmatched: 6. The CDR3 is 16 residues long. Germline values: CDR1 SGDLS, CDR2 YYNGEE. CDR3 protein: CASSVAGTSEGYEQYF. The CDR3 region has the DNA TGTGCCAGCAGCGTAGCAGGGACTAGCGAGGGCTACGAGCAGTACTTC.

V and J are TRBV16 and TRBJ1-5; D gene unclear. V was shortened by 2 bases and J by 1 base, with 12 bases between the two germline ends. CDR1 is KGHSY, CDR2 FQNENV, per germline. The CDR3 is 16 residues long. The CDR3 loop reads CASSQRPGGSNQPQHF. The DNA for the CDR3 is TGTGCCAGCAGCCAAAGACCGGGCGGGAGCAATCAGCCCCAGCATTTT.

This chain connects TRBV2 to TRBJ2-7; D is unclear. V was shortened by 8 bases and J by 0 bases, with 20 bases between the two germline ends. CDR1 and CDR2 (germline): SNHLY, FYNNEI. CDR3 length equals 16 residues. This chain's CDR3 is CASYEAPALSSYEQYF. The CDR3 DNA sequence: TGTGCCAGCTACGAAGCCCCAGCGCTTAGCTCCTACGAGCAGTACTTC.

A note on this clone: Germline and junction disagree at one end, which may indicate a read error. This rearrangement joins TRBV29-1 to TRBJ2-7, with D possibly being TRBD2 (5 bases). The CDR3 is 13 amino acids. Germline values: CDR1 SQVTM, CDR2 ANQGSEA. As DNA, the CDR3 is TGCAGCGTTGCGGCTAGCTGGTCCTTCGAGCAGTACTTC. Its protein is CSVAASWSFEQYF.

This sequence joins TRBV27 and TRBJ2-2, with 8 nucleotides matching TRBD1. The V gene end was trimmed by 5 bases and the J gene end by 1 base; junction bases not matched to a gene: 9. In germline, CDR1 is MNHEY, CDR2 SMNVEV (reference sequence). There are 17 residues in the CDR3. The CDR3, as DNA: TGTGCCAGCAGTCGATTCTCCGGGACAGGGAACACCGGGGAGCTGTTTTTT. Translating it yields CASSRFSGTGNTGELFF.

Written as DNA, the CDR3 is TGCGCCAGCAGTTTCGGACTAGCGGGTTACAATGAGCAGTTCTTC. Protein: CASSFGLAGYNEQFF. The rearrangement joins TRBV5-1 to TRBJ2-1; 11 bases are a match to TRBD2. The CDR3 runs to 15 residues. In germline, CDR1 is SGHRS, CDR2 YFSETQ. V trimming: 5 bases; J trimming: 4 bases; junction bases outside the gene matches: 5.

As DNA, the CDR3 is TGTGCCAGCAGTTTCGGAGTAGGCTATGGCTACACCTTC. It is translated as CASSFGVGYGYTF. The chain has TRBV28 and TRBJ1-2; D is unclear. Germline values: CDR1 MDHEN, CDR2 SYDVKM. CDR3 length: 13 amino acids. The V gene lost 3 bases and the J gene lost 4 bases, with 9 bases spanning the gap.

The CDR3 DNA sequence: TGTGCCAGCAGTTTAAATCCAGGGATGGGGACCCAGTACTTC. This gives the protein CASSLNPGMGTQYF. This chain connects TRBV7-7 to TRBJ2-5; D may be TRBD1 (5 bases). The CDR3 loop spans 14 amino acids. Germline-derived CDR1 and CDR2 are SSHAT and FNYEAQ (reference sequence). V dropped 6 bases and J dropped 7 bases, with 18 bases sitting between them.

The genes are TRBV18 and TRBJ1-1, with a weak D call TRBD1 (5 bases). The V end lost 4 bases, the J end lost 1 base, and 7 bases lay between the germline ends. In germline, CDR1 is KGHSH, CDR2 LQKENI. The CDR3 has 13 residues. CDR3 sequence (DNA): TGTGCCAGCTCACAGACAGCGAACACTGAAGCTTTCTTT. This sequence encodes CASSQTANTEAFF. Together with reference TRBV18 and TRBJ1-1, the CDR3 gives the full variable domain: NAGVMQNPRHLVRRRGQEARLRCSPMKGHSHVYWYRQLPEEGLKFMVYLQKENIIDESGMPKERFSAEFPKEGPSILRIQQVVRGDSAAYFCASSQTANTEAFFGQGTRLTVV.

This chain uses TRBV7-9 with TRBJ1-1; maybe TRBD1 (6 bases). The CDR3 loop spans 12 amino acids. Germline V gene data show CDR1 as SEHNR and CDR2 as FQNEAQ (reference sequence). The V and J ends lost 5 bases and 7 bases respectively, with 11 bases between them. Here the CDR3 DNA reads TGTGCCAGCAGCCCACGGACAGATGAAGCTTTCTTT. As protein: CASSPRTDEAFF.

The chain uses TRBV5-1 and TRBJ1-2; D perhaps matches TRBD1 (5 bases). V was cut by 0 bases and J by 7 bases, with 10 bases left in between. CDR1 is SGHRS, CDR2 YFSETQ, per germline. The CDR3 is 13 amino acids. CDR3 nucleotide sequence: TGCGCCAGCAGCTTGGGTCCCAGGGCTGGCTACACCTTC. The encoded protein is CASSLGPRAGYTF.

The rearrangement joins TRBV6-5 to TRBJ1-1; D gene unclear. The CDR3 covers 14 residues. Germline loops: CDR1 MNHEY, CDR2 SVGAGI. V was clipped by 7 bases and J by 1 base, with 13 bases between them. CDR3 nucleotide sequence: TGTGCCAGCAAGAGGAGGGTTAAGAACACTGAAGCTTTCTTT. The encoded protein is CASKRRVKNTEAFF.

The J gene is TRBJ2-3, the V gene TRBV10-3; weak D call: TRBD2 (5 bases). Germline V gene lookup returns CDR1 ENHRY and CDR2 SYGVKD. The CDR3 spans 13 residues. V gave up 5 bases and J gave up 1 base, with 7 bases separating them. As DNA, the CDR3 is TGTGCCATCAGTCTGGGAGGCACAGATACGCAGTATTTT. Amino acids: CAISLGGTDTQYF.

This chain connects TRBV6-6 to TRBJ2-2; maybe TRBD2 (6 bases). Germline assignment: CDR1 MNHNY and CDR2 SVGAGI (reference sequence). The V end lost 11 bases, the J end lost 6 bases, and 7 bases lay between the germline ends. The CDR3 length is 10 residues. The CDR3 bases are TGTGCCTCGGGGGCCGGGGAGCTGTTTTTT. Its protein is CASGAGELFF.

The gene calls are TRBV10-3 and TRBJ2-2; D unresolved. The CDR3 totals 16 residues. The germline gives CDR1 ENHRY, CDR2 SYGVKD. V lost 2 bases, J lost 2 bases, and 12 bases lay in between. CDR3 loop: CAISEGFSSNTGELFF. For the CDR3, the DNA is TGTGCCATCAGTGAGGGATTTAGCTCCAACACCGGGGAGCTGTTTTTT.

The gene calls are TRBV4-2 and TRBJ2-1, with D tentatively TRBD1 (5 bases). V was cut by 1 base and J by 6 bases, with 10 bases left in between. Germline-derived CDR1 and CDR2 are LGHNA and YNFKEQ. The CDR3 consists of 14 residues. Here the CDR3 DNA reads TGTGCCAGCAGCCAAGTCTCCAGGGTCAATGAGCAGTTCTTC. It specifies CASSQVSRVNEQFF.

Only one count was recorded for this clone. The chain employs TRBV11-2 and TRBJ2-1; TRBD2 agrees at 15 bases. There are 17 residues in the CDR3. Germline trimming cut 1 base from V and 6 bases from J; bases unmatched to any gene: 4. The V gene's germline CDR1 is SGHAT and CDR2 FQNNGV. The CDR3 sequence: CASSLGTSGGVPNEQFF. CDR3 DNA: TGTGCCAGCAGCTTAGGGACTAGCGGGGGGGTCCCCAATGAGCAGTTCTTC.